Listed below are T cell receptor beta chains from one sample, sequenced in a study of cytomegalovirus exposure and HLA in healthy donors. Generated by immunoSEQ multiplex PCR, the TCRdb table keeps only in-frame clones and is missing some. The profile shows 150,000 or so clones, just under 80% of them singletons. Sequencing was performed on PBMCs. These receptors were taken from a man in his late teens or twenties in good health and CMV-seropositive. Both conserved end residues are part of each CDR3. A D gene is named only where the DNA matches it firmly. Clone sizes are given selectively: once, few, many, or a class where the clone is expanded.

J	V	D	size	CDR3	DNA
TRBJ2-1	TRBV7-2	TRBD2	-	CASSRTDGRAYNEQFF	TGTGCCAGCAGCCGAACCGACGGGAGGGCCTACAATGAGCAGTTCTTC
TRBJ1-5	TRBV6-1	-	once	CASSDPPGLNQPQHF	TGTGCCAGCAGTGACCCGCCAGGACTAAATCAGCCCCAGCATTTT
TRBJ1-6	TRBV30	-	-	CAWSVPGLSDRFGSPLHF	TGTGCCTGGAGTGTACCGGGACTAAGTGACAGGTTCGGTTCACCCCTCCACTTT
TRBJ1-5	TRBV7-2	-	-	CASSLGPAAGQPQHF	TGTGCCAGCAGCTTAGGGCCCGCCGCAGGGCAGCCCCAGCATTTT
TRBJ2-7	TRBV20-1	-	-	CSATSFYEQYF	TGCAGTGCTACTAGTTTTTACGAGCAGTACTTC
TRBJ1-2	TRBV28	TRBD1	-	CASRNPTGGEGWYGYTF	TGTGCCAGCAGGAACCCGACAGGGGGCGAGGGGTGGTATGGCTACACCTTC
TRBJ2-3	TRBV27	TRBD1	-	CASSLGQGHSPSTDTQYF	TGTGCCAGCAGTTTAGGACAGGGACACAGCCCTAGCACAGATACGCAGTATTTT
TRBJ2-1	TRBV28	TRBD2	once	CASSPTSGNYNEQFF	TGTGCCAGCAGCCCGACTAGCGGGAACTACAATGAGCAGTTCTTC
TRBJ2-7	TRBV7-9	-	-	CASSRRQAHEQYF	TGTGCCAGCAGCCGACGACAGGCTCACGAGCAGTACTTC
TRBJ2-4	TRBV19	-	-	CASSITGNIQYF	TGTGCCAGTAGTATAACGGGGAACATTCAGTACTTC
TRBJ2-7	TRBV19	TRBD1	-	CASSVGTGYVNGDEQYF	TGTGCCAGTAGTGTCGGGACAGGGTATGTTAACGGAGACGAGCAGTACTTC
TRBJ2-7	TRBV6-5	TRBD2	-	CASSTTSGSSDEQYF	TGTGCCAGCAGTACAACTAGCGGGAGTTCGGACGAGCAGTACTTC
TRBJ1-4	TRBV2	-	-	CASSGTGNTNEKLFF	TGTGCCAGCAGTGGTACAGGGAACACTAATGAAAAACTGTTTTTT
TRBJ2-2	TRBV19	-	-	CASSTYGELFF	TGTGCCAGTAGCACCTACGGGGAGCTGTTTTTT
TRBJ2-7	TRBV11-3	TRBD2	-	CASSPGGYEQYF	TGTGCCAGCAGCCCCGGGGGGTACGAGCAGTACTTC
TRBJ2-5	TRBV29-1	TRBD1	-	CSASGTGGVETQYF	TGCAGCGCTAGCGGGACAGGGGGTGTGGAGACCCAGTACTTC
TRBJ2-6	TRBV30	TRBD1	-	CAWRARGRTGANVLTF	TGTGCCTGGAGGGCCAGGGGGCGTACTGGGGCCAACGTCCTGACTTTC
TRBJ1-1	TRBV2	TRBD1	-	CASSYTGERSEAFF	TGTGCCAGCAGTTATACAGGGGAAAGGTCTGAAGCTTTCTTT
TRBJ1-5	TRBV5-6	-	-	CASSLARGRVGQPQHF	TGTGCCAGCAGCTTGGCCCGAGGGAGGGTCGGTCAGCCCCAGCATTTT
TRBJ2-3	TRBV21-1	-	-	CASSPQASGSTDTQYF	TGTGCCAGCAGCCCCCAGGCTAGCGGAAGCACAGATACGCAGTATTTT
TRBJ1-3	TRBV4-1	-	-	CASSPSGASGNTIYF	TGCGCCAGCAGCCCGAGCGGTGCCTCTGGAAACACCATATATTTT
TRBJ2-2	TRBV6-1	-	-	CASSDGGFGTGELFF	TGTGCCAGCAGTGATGGGGGGTTCGGCACCGGGGAGCTGTTTTTT
TRBJ1-5	TRBV6-6	-	-	CASSFRQTSGNQPQHF	TGTGCCAGCAGTTTCCGACAGACTAGCGGCAATCAGCCCCAGCATTTT
TRBJ2-7	TRBV19	-	-	CASSPDDYEQYF	TGTGCCAGTAGTCCAGATGACTACGAGCAGTACTTC
TRBJ1-1	TRBV27	-	few	CASSLQGNTEAFF	TGTGCCAGCAGTTTACAGGGCAACACTGAAGCTTTCTTT
TRBJ2-7	TRBV13	-	-	CASSQGYEQYF	TGTGCCAGCAGCCAGGGTTACGAGCAGTACTTC
TRBJ2-1	TRBV7-9	-	-	CASSPYGAGNEQFF	TGTGCCAGCAGCCCGTACGGCGCGGGCAATGAGCAGTTCTTC
TRBJ1-2	TRBV12-5	-	-	CASDRSQGIIGGYTF	TGTGCTAGTGACCGGAGTCAGGGGATCATAGGTGGCTACACCTTC
TRBJ1-1	TRBV6-6	-	-	CASRTVSNTEAFF	TGTGCCAGCAGAACAGTTTCGAACACTGAAGCTTTCTTT
TRBJ2-2	TRBV7-6	TRBD1	once	CASSGRDREEGGEPFF	TGTGCCAGCAGCGGCCGGGACAGGGAAGAAGGCGGGGAGCCGTTTTTT
TRBJ1-4	TRBV27	TRBD1	-	CASSLWGTGNEKLFF	TGTGCCAGCAGTTTATGGGGGACAGGGAATGAAAAACTGTTTTTT
TRBJ2-1	TRBV10-1	TRBD2	-	CASSDGLAGDEQFF	TGCGCCAGCAGTGATGGGCTAGCGGGAGATGAGCAGTTCTTC
TRBJ2-3	TRBV9	TRBD2	-	CASSTSGGPSDTQYF	TGTGCCAGCAGCACGAGCGGGGGGCCTTCCGATACGCAGTATTTT
TRBJ2-7	TRBV2	-	-	CASSEAPDSSYEQYF	TGTGCCAGCAGTGAAGCCCCGGACAGCTCTTACGAGCAGTACTTC